This T cell receptor (beta chain) was profiled in a study of T cell responses to AZD1222 COVID-19 vaccine. Turning to this clone: The antigen is undetermined.

Study-level results: Without day 14 samples, only post-peak T cell repertoires were studied. Distributed over spike, vaccine-associated CD4 TCRs predominated at 160-218 and 743-854. Unmutated regions of variants are reportedly targeted by nearly half of spike-specific TCRs.

CDR1 is MNHEY, CDR2 SMNVEV, per germline (reference sequence). This CDR3 region has 16 residues. The V gene lost 6 bases and the J gene lost 2 bases, with 19 bases spanning the gap. The assay was immunoSEQ multiplex PCR, and TCRdb's table has in-frame clones only and misses some. Here the sample spans 150,000 to 200,000 clones, under 95% being singletons. The sequence came from an adult who received the AZD1222 COVID-19 vaccine. Sequenced here: peripheral blood, sampled 28 days after the second AZD1222 dose. The chain is built from TRBV27 and TRBJ1-2; D unresolved. CDR3 sequence: CASSRFPPKVNYGYTF. CDR3 nucleotides: TGTGCCAGCAGCCGATTTCCACCCAAGGTGAACTATGGCTACACCTTC.